Each of the 20 T cell receptor beta chains below was sequenced from the same sample in a study of a mutant IDH1 vaccine in newly diagnosed glioma. The time point is: week 11, during vaccination. Mutant IDH1 20-mer peptide, at 300 ug, made up each vaccine dose, with topical imiquimod. Using immunoSEQ multiplex PCR, the repertoire was profiled, and TCRdb retains in-frame clones only, with some absent. Here the sample spans some 120,000 clones, roughly 78% being singletons. Their antigen targets remain unknown. The sample consisted of PBMCs, taken from a glioma patient whose treatment included an IDH1 peptide vaccine. These TCRs come from a man aged 35 to 55 with glioma.

This clone has only one observation. This chain joins TRBV6-5 and TRBJ1-2; TRBD1 matches 7 bases. Germline CDR1 is MNHEY and CDR2 is SVGAGI. V was clipped by 0 bases and J by 4 bases; unmatched bases: 5. This CDR3 comprises 15 residues. CDR3 sequence: CASSYSRGLSYGYTF. As DNA, the CDR3 is TGTGCCAGCAGTTACTCGAGGGGGCTAAGCTATGGCTACACCTTC.

This clone was seen only once. The rearrangement uses TRBV10-3 and TRBJ1-2; 7 nucleotides line up with TRBD1. V was pared by 2 bases and J by 6 bases, with 3 bases of the junction left unmatched. CDR1 is ENHRY and CDR2 is SYGVKD in the germline V gene. The CDR3 loop spans 13 amino acids. CDR3 amino acids: CAISENQGDGYTF. The CDR3 region has the DNA TGTGCCATCAGTGAGAACCAGGGGGATGGCTACACCTTC.

The sample holds a few counts of this clone. The chain links TRBV2 to TRBJ1-4; 8 nucleotides align to TRBD1. The trim removed 6 bases at V and 0 bases at J, leaving 0 bases unmatched. Germline lookup yields CDR1 SNHLY and CDR2 FYNNEI. CDR3 size: 14 residues. The CDR3 loop is CASRGQATNEKLFF. The CDR3 DNA sequence: TGTGCCAGCAGGGGACAGGCAACTAATGAAAAACTGTTTTTT.

This chain links TRBV4-1 with TRBJ1-1, with unresolved D. The CDR3 has 13 residues. Germline CDR1 MGHRA, CDR2 YSYEKL. V was trimmed by 4 bases and J by 7 bases, leaving 13 bases between them. Here the CDR3 reads CASSLAGSDEAFF. DNA for the CDR3: TGCGCCAGCAGCCTAGCGGGGAGCGATGAAGCTTTCTTT.

This rearrangement joins TRBV29-1 to TRBJ1-2; no clear D. CDR1 and CDR2 from the germline V gene are SQVTM and ANQGSEA. The CDR3 is made up of 13 amino acids. Deletions cut 2 bases from V and 7 bases from J, with 14 bases between. The CDR3 spells CSVESVSGFGYTF. Here the CDR3 DNA reads TGCAGCGTTGAATCCGTATCGGGTTTTGGCTACACCTTC.

The rearrangement joins TRBV6-6 to TRBJ1-1; D is perhaps TRBD1 (5 bases). Germline loops: CDR1 MNHNY, CDR2 SVGAGI (reference sequence). With 6 bases removed from V and 5 bases from J, the gap between germline ends came to 22 bases. The CDR3 is made up of 16 amino acids. CDR3 residues: CASSFHRTIKGTEAFF. Here the CDR3 DNA reads TGTGCCAGCAGCTTTCATCGGACAATAAAAGGGACTGAAGCTTTCTTT.

The chain carries TRBV28 and TRBJ2-7, with D perhaps TRBD2 (10 bases). Germline V CDR1 and CDR2: MDHEN, SYDVKM. The CDR3 covers 21 residues. Trimming took 0 bases from V and 4 from J, leaving 31 bases between them. The CDR3 region has the DNA TGTGCCAGCAGTTTATGGTTTCGGGACAGGGAAACGACTAGCGGGTTATACGAGCAGTACTTC. It translates to CASSLWFRDRETTSGLYEQYF.

In its sample, this clone was seen a few times. This sequence joins TRBV19 and TRBJ2-4; no firm D call. The CDR3 consists of 16 residues. Germline-derived CDR1 and CDR2 are LNHDA and SQIVND (reference sequence). Deletions cut 1 base from V and 0 bases from J, with 10 bases between. The CDR3 nucleotides are TGTGCCAGTAGTATAGGTCTTTCCCTAGCCAAAAACATTCAGTACTTC. The encoded protein is CASSIGLSLAKNIQYF.

The V and J genes are TRBV5-6 and TRBJ2-5, with D perhaps matching TRBD1 or TRBD2 (5 bases each). The J call may be in error: the DNA end matches TRBJ2-7 better. Germline V CDR1 and CDR2: SGHDT, YYEEEE. There are 14 residues in the CDR3. CDR3 DNA: TGTGCCAGCAGCTTGATTCAGGGAGCGGACGAGCAGTACTTC. This encodes CASSLIQGADEQYF.

The rearrangement links TRBV20-1 to TRBJ2-7; a weak D match, TRBD2 (5 bases). The CDR3 is 11 residues long. The germline V and J ends were trimmed by 3 bases and 5 bases, with 8 bases remaining between them. Germline V lookup: CDR1 DFQATT, CDR2 SNEGSKA (reference sequence). In DNA form, the CDR3 reads TGCAGTGCTAGCCTAGCCCACGAGCAGTACTTC. Translated, it gives CSASLAHEQYF.

The chain combines TRBV7-2 with TRBJ1-2; unclear D gene. Germline V CDR1 and CDR2: SGHTA, FQGNSA. With 5 bases removed from V and 8 bases from J, the gap between germline ends came to 12 bases. CDR3 length: 12 amino acids. The CDR3 here is CASSLDFDGYTF. The CDR3 nucleotides are TGTGCCAGCAGCCTGGACTTTGACGGCTACACCTTC.

V and J are TRBV19 and TRBJ1-1, with a tentative D call TRBD1 (6 bases). V was trimmed by 10 bases and J by 1 base, leaving 13 bases between them. Germline CDR1 reads LNHDA; CDR2 reads SQIVND (reference sequence). The length of the CDR3 is 13 residues. The CDR3 here is CATRGPGNTEAFF. The DNA of the CDR3 is TGTGCCACCAGGGGACCCGGGAACACTGAAGCTTTCTTT.

The rearrangement uses TRBV5-1 and TRBJ1-1; 10 bases match TRBD1. The CDR3 is 15 amino acids. Per germline, CDR1 SGHRS and CDR2 YFSETQ. The V gene end was trimmed by 4 bases and the J gene end by 2 bases; junction bases not matched to a gene: 5. For the CDR3, the DNA is TGCGCCAGCAGCCAGACAGGGGGCTATAACACTGAAGCTTTCTTT. Encoded protein: CASSQTGGYNTEAFF.

The rearrangement joins TRBV7-2 to TRBJ2-7; a possible D gene is TRBD2 (5 bases). The CDR3 has 11 residues. Germline lookup yields CDR1 SGHTA and CDR2 FQGNSA. CDR3 sequence (DNA): TGTGCAACCCGTCGGGGTTACGAGCAGTACTTC. This encodes CATRRGYEQYF.

This chain joins TRBV7-8 and TRBJ2-2; 11 positions agree with TRBD2. V lost 6 bases to trimming and J lost 5 bases; unmatched junction nucleotides: 5. There are 15 residues in the CDR3. Germline V gene sequence: CDR1 SGHVS, CDR2 FQNEAQ. The CDR3 nucleotides read TGTGCCAGCAGACAGACTAGCGGGGTTACCGGGGAGCTGTTTTTT. Protein product: CASRQTSGVTGELFF.

J is TRBJ1-4 and V is TRBV19; 8 nucleotides match TRBD1. Germline CDR1 reads LNHDA; CDR2 reads SQIVND (reference sequence). The CDR3 sequence is 15 residues long. V lost 7 bases to trimming and J lost 4 bases; unmatched junction nucleotides: 8. CDR3 sequence: CASNKGGQDNEKLFF. CDR3 sequence (DNA): TGTGCCAGTAACAAGGGGGGACAGGATAATGAAAAACTGTTTTTT.

The chain employs TRBV4-3 and TRBJ2-1; 8 positions agree with TRBD2. V was clipped by 4 bases and J by 10 bases; unmatched bases: 15. Germline CDR1 reads LGHNA; CDR2 reads YSLEER. The CDR3 is 16 residues long. Here the CDR3 DNA reads TGCGCCAGCAGCCTTTCGACTAGCGCAACCCTCAGGGAGCAGTTCTTC. This sequence encodes CASSLSTSATLREQFF.

V gene TRBV2 combines with J gene TRBJ2-7; D uncertain. Trimming removed 0 bases at V and 0 bases at J, with 9 bases between. This CDR3 is built from 15 residues. Germline CDR1 is SNHLY and CDR2 is FYNNEI. The CDR3 protein is CASSEALPGSYEQYF. The DNA of the CDR3 is TGTGCCAGCAGTGAAGCGCTTCCTGGCTCCTACGAGCAGTACTTC. Looking up the rest from reference TRBV2 and TRBJ2-7 gives the full variable domain: EPEVTQTPSHQVTQMGQEVILRCVPISNHLYFYWYRQILGQKVEFLVSFYNNEISEKSEIFDDQFSVERPDGSNFTLKIRSTKLEDSAMYFCASSEALPGSYEQYFGPGTRLTVT.

This chain links TRBV7-9 with TRBJ1-1; no clear D. This CDR3 is 12 amino acids long. Deletions cut 5 bases from V and 1 base from J, with 5 bases between. CDR1 and CDR2 from the germline V gene are SEHNR and FQNEAQ (reference sequence). The chain's CDR3 is CASSIKNTEAFF. CDR3 DNA sequence: TGTGCCAGCAGCATCAAGAACACTGAAGCTTTCTTT.

Written as DNA, the CDR3 is TGCGCCAGCAGCGCCGGACTAGCGGGGGGGCAAGGTAATGAGCAGTTCTTC. Translation gives CASSAGLAGGQGNEQFF. The rearrangement uses TRBV5-1 and TRBJ2-1; 15 bases fit TRBD2. Germline CDR1 reads SGHRS; CDR2 reads YFSETQ. V lost 4 bases and J lost 7; bases outside the gene matches: 9. The CDR3 is 17 residues long.